This T cell receptor beta chain stems from a study of shared clonotypes between healthy human individuals. The CDR3 length is 14 residues. V was cut by 1 base and J by 7 bases, with 14 bases left in between. CDR1 and CDR2 (germline): SGHVS, FNYEAQ. The study's findings and limits: An expected dependence of interdonor clonotype sharing on sequencing depth was noted. It was the non-shared clonotypes that had lower generation probabilities than clonotypes shared by all four donors. The naive CD4 repertoires of several donors were compared, and 5% to 6.5% of clonotypes were shared.

About this clone itself: What it binds is not known.

Template for every sorted-subset replicate PCR totaled about 200 ng DNA, some 30,000 T cell genomes. Sequenced by immunoSEQ multiplex PCR; TCRdb stores in-frame clones only, minus some. The sample lists approximately 530,000 clones, roughly 95% seen once, with 0.06% in the top ten. The specimen sequenced was naive CD4+ T cells sorted from blood. As for subset: CD45RA+ positively selected. The chain joins TRBV7-6 to TRBJ2-7, with a possible D match to TRBD2 (5 bases). The TCR was taken from a woman aged 25 to 39 in good health. The CDR3 spells CASSLERAVGEQYF. CDR3 bases: TGTGCCAGCAGCTTAGAGAGGGCAGTCGGGGAGCAGTACTTC.